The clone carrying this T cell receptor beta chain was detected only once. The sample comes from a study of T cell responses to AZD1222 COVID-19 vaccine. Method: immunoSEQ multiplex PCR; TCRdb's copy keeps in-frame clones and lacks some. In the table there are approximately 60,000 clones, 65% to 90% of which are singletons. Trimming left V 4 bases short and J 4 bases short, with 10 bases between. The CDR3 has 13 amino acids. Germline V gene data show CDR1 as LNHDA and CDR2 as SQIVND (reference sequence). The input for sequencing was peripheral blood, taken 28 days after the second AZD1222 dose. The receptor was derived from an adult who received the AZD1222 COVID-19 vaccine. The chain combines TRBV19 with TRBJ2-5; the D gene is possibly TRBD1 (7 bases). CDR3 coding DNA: TGTGCCAGTAGTAGCCAGGGGGGAGAGACCCAGTACTTC. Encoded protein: CASSSQGGETQYF.